The 3 T cell receptor beta chains reported below all come from one sample, sequenced in a study of shared T cell receptors in the human thymus. Assay: immunoSEQ multiplex PCR; the TCRdb copy retains only in-frame clones and omits some. The table records about 710,000 clones, more than 70% of them present only once. These data are also associated with another study on human thymus T cells.

Sequencing was carried out using thymocytes. These receptors all come from a boy under two years old with a congenital heart defect.

The V call is TRBV7-2, the J call TRBJ2-3; 14 positions match TRBD2. Germline values: CDR1 SGHTA, CDR2 FQGNSA. CDR3 size: 17 residues. V lost 10 bases and J lost 2; bases outside the gene matches: 11. DNA of the CDR3: TGTGCCACTCTCATTCCGGGACTAGCGGGGGTCACAGATACGCAGTATTTT. Translation: CATLIPGLAGVTDTQYF.

The rearrangement joins TRBV7-9 to TRBJ2-1; D gene unclear. V dropped 2 bases and J dropped 10 bases, with 6 bases sitting between them. CDR3 length equals 11 residues. Germline V gives CDR1 SEHNR, CDR2 FQNEAQ (reference sequence). The CDR3 DNA sequence: TGTGCCAGCAGCTTACCAGGAGAGCAGTTCTTC. Protein sequence: CASSLPGEQFF.

The chain employs TRBV27 and TRBJ2-7, with 7 bases fitting TRBD1. Germline CDR1 and CDR2: MNHEY and SMNVEV (reference sequence). This CDR3 is built from 13 residues. The V gene end was trimmed by 3 bases and the J gene end by 5 bases; junction bases not matched to a gene: 4. This chain's CDR3 is CASSLGQFNEQYF. The DNA of the CDR3 is TGTGCCAGCAGTTTGGGACAGTTTAACGAGCAGTACTTC.